The next 9 T cell receptor beta chains were all read from a single sample in a study of blood T cells in healthy people across ages. Sample-barcoded 5' priming and a J-beta primer mix drove a second PCR of roughly 7 to 11 cycles. TCRdb fed the 5' RACE reads into MiXCR, producing one record per CDR3 protein. The profile shows around 710,000 distinct CDR3 sequences, around 40% of them singletons. The sample was blood. Every receptor here comes from a woman aged 55-69 years in good health.

This clonotype was seen more than once but under ten times. The J gene is TRBJ2-3, the V gene TRBV20-1; TRBD1 aligns across 10 bases. Per the germline V gene, CDR1 is DFQATT and CDR2 is SNEGSKA (reference sequence). V was clipped by 4 bases and J by 4 bases; unmatched bases: 5. This CDR3 spans 14 amino acids. The CDR3 is CSATGTGAPDTQYF. In DNA, the CDR3 is TGCAGTGCTACCGGGACAGGGGCCCCAGATACGCAGTATTTT.

The V and J genes are TRBV2 and TRBJ1-1; D might be TRBD1 (5 bases). CDR3 length: 12 amino acids. CDR1 and CDR2 (germline): SNHLY, FYNNEI. Trimming left V 6 bases short and J 5 bases short, with 10 bases between. The CDR3 here is CASRKGHTEAFF. The CDR3 DNA follows: TGTGCCAGCAGAAAGGGGCATACTGAAGCTTTCTTT.

The V and J genes are TRBV6-5 and TRBJ2-3; 9 bases are a match to TRBD2. Trimming at V came to 6 bases and at J to 3 bases, leaving 7 bases not matched to a gene. The germline V gene has CDR1 MNHEY and CDR2 SVGAGI. This CDR3 has 15 residues. The CDR3 DNA sequence: TGTGCCAGCAGGCAGCTAGCGGGATCGACAGATACGCAGTATTTT. Amino acids: CASRQLAGSTDTQYF.

The chain couples TRBV3-1 to TRBJ2-3; 9 bases map to TRBD2. This CDR3 comprises 14 residues. The J segment lost 7 bases and the V segment lost 5 bases, leaving 7 bases of the junction unmatched. Germline-derived CDR1 and CDR2 are LGHDT and YNNKEL (reference sequence). DNA of the CDR3: TGTGCCAGCAGCTTAGCGGGAGAAGGAAATACGCAGTATTTT. This translates into CASSLAGEGNTQYF.

This rearrangement joins TRBV2 to TRBJ2-3; 8 positions match TRBD1. Germline V gives CDR1 SNHLY, CDR2 FYNNEI. After removal of 7 bases from V and 6 bases from J, the junction contained 9 bases not matched to a gene. CDR3 length equals 14 residues. CDR3: CASNQDRGRDTQYF. As DNA, the CDR3 is TGTGCCAGCAATCAAGACAGGGGCAGGGATACGCAGTATTTT.

The CDR3 nucleotides read TGTGCCAGCAGCCAAGGTCACGGATTGAGCTCCTACAATGAGCAGTTCTTC. Its protein product is CASSQGHGLSSYNEQFF. The V call is TRBV9, the J call TRBJ2-1; no clear D. The V end lost 4 bases, the J end lost 0 bases, and 17 bases lay between the germline ends. The germline V gene has CDR1 SGDLS and CDR2 YYNGEE. The CDR3 covers 17 residues.

As regards this clonotype: Given a much more abundant clone one base away, this may be a read error. The chain joins TRBV29-1 to TRBJ2-7; D possibly corresponds to TRBD1 (5 bases). The CDR3 extends over 11 amino acids. Deletions cut 6 bases from V and 7 bases from J, with 13 bases between. Germline V gene sequence: CDR1 SQVTM, CDR2 ANQGSEA. The CDR3: CSVNRNNEQYF. In nucleotides, the CDR3 is TGCAGCGTAAACAGGAACAATGAGCAGTACTTC.

The sample holds a few counts of this clonotype. The chain's CDR3 is CASSFGQDTDTQYF. DNA of the CDR3: TGCGCCAGCAGCTTTGGACAGGACACAGATACGCAGTATTTT. J is TRBJ2-3 and V is TRBV5-1; 7 bases align to TRBD1. Germline CDR1 SGHRS, CDR2 YFSETQ. V was pared by 2 bases and J by 2 bases, with 2 bases of the junction left unmatched. This CDR3 has 14 residues.

This chain links TRBV7-3 with TRBJ2-7, with no clear D. V lost 2 bases, J lost 0 bases, and 8 bases lay in between. The CDR3 is 14 amino acids. Germline CDR1 reads SGHTA; CDR2 reads FQGTGA. The chain's CDR3 is CASSLEESSYEQYF. CDR3 bases: TGTGCCAGCAGCTTAGAGGAGAGCTCCTACGAGCAGTACTTC.